Below, one T cell receptor (beta chain) is given with its context. Its target is unknown. This CDR3 spans 13 amino acids. From germline, CDR1 is GTSNPN and CDR2 SVGIG (reference sequence). V gave up 3 bases and J gave up 0 bases, with 9 bases separating them. These data belong to a study of cytomegalovirus exposure and HLA in healthy donors. Findings and caveats of the study: As a later analysis showed, a missense DCLRE1C variant was linked to trimming of TCR beta V- and J-genes.

Both 60 Vbeta primers and 13 Jbeta primers went into the PCR. The method was immunoSEQ multiplex PCR; TCRdb's version includes in-frame clones alone and lacks a portion of them. The sample contains over 150,000 clones, about 80% of which appear only once. The clonotype comes from a boy between 10 and 17 years old in good health and CMV-seronegative. Source material: PBMCs. V is TRBV30 and J is TRBJ2-7, with D tentatively TRBD1 (5 bases). For the CDR3, the DNA is TGTGCCTGGAGAGAGACAGCCTCCTACGAGCAGTACTTC. Its protein product is CAWRETASYEQYF.